The 9 T cell receptor beta chains below come from one sample, sequenced in a study of T cells in Graves' hyperthyroidism and ophthalmopathy. The source material, RNA transcripts, was used to amplify TCR beta CDR3 regions. A set of HTBI primers served as the primers for a first-round RT-PCR of the TCR CDR3. TCRdb passed the multiplex PCR reads through MiXCR, listing each CDR3 protein once. In the table there are a few hundred thousand distinct CDR3 sequences, 46% of which are singletons. Sequenced input: peripheral blood or thyroid tissue (not recorded which). Receptors were obtained from a woman aged 18-30 years with Graves' hyperthyroidism.

This clonotype was seen at least ten times. CDR3 amino acids: CASSFSSGAGNQPQHF. In nucleotides, the CDR3 is TGTGCCAGCAGCTTTTCTTCTGGCGCAGGGAATCAGCCCCAGCATTTT. This sequence joins TRBV7-8 and TRBJ1-5, with D tentatively TRBD1 (5 bases). V dropped 3 bases and J dropped 4 bases, with 16 bases sitting between them. In germline, CDR1 is SGHVS, CDR2 FQNEAQ. The length of the CDR3 is 16 residues.

This clonotype was seen repeatedly, ten times or more. The chain recombines TRBV7-2 with TRBJ1-1; a weak D match, TRBD1 (6 bases). CDR3 size: 12 residues. Trimming removed 5 bases at V and 11 bases at J, with 15 bases between. Looked up from germline, CDR1 is SGHTA and CDR2 is FQGNSA. In nucleotides, the CDR3 is TGTGCCAGCAGCCGACCGCAGGGGAAGGCTTTCTTT. Protein: CASSRPQGKAFF.

This clonotype occurred many times. V and J are TRBV6-5 and TRBJ1-6; D possibly corresponds to TRBD1 (5 bases). Trimming left V 5 bases short and J 6 bases short, with 14 bases between. Germline V gene data show CDR1 as MNHEY and CDR2 as SVGAGI. The CDR3 has 15 residues. CDR3: CASSPRRAPNSPLHF. The CDR3 nucleotides read TGTGCCAGCAGTCCCCGCAGGGCGCCTAATTCACCCCTCCACTTT.

V usage is TRBV29-1 and J usage is TRBJ1-2; TRBD1 aligns across 9 bases. The trim removed 6 bases at V and 11 bases at J, leaving 7 bases unmatched. The CDR3 contains 11 residues. Germline-derived CDR1 and CDR2 are SQVTM and ANQGSEA. CDR3 DNA sequence: TGCAGCGTGGGACAGGGCGGAGAATACACCTTC. Translating gives CSVGQGGEYTF.

This clonotype was seen many times. This chain joins TRBV7-4 and TRBJ2-5; weak D call: TRBD1 (5 bases). This CDR3 comprises 12 residues. CDR1 and CDR2 (germline): SGHVT, SQSDAQ. Trimming shortened V by 9 bases and J by 5 bases, and 13 bases separated the two germline ends. The CDR3: CARLRDGETQYF. The CDR3 DNA reads TGTGCCAGACTCAGGGATGGGGAGACCCAGTACTTC. Filled out from reference TRBV7-4 and TRBJ2-5, the complete variable domain reads GAGVSQSPRYKVAKRGRDVALRCDSISGHVTLYWYRQTLGQGSEVLTYSQSDAQRDKSGRPSGRFSAERPERSVSTLKIQRTEQGDSAVYLCARLRDGETQYFGPGTRLLVL.

The sample holds many counts of this clonotype. The chain links TRBV6-5 to TRBJ1-2; D is undetermined. The germline V and J ends were trimmed by 2 bases and 6 bases, with 1 base remaining between them. Germline V lookup: CDR1 MNHEY, CDR2 SVGAGI. The CDR3 loop spans 10 amino acids. Written as DNA, the CDR3 is TGTGCCAGCAGTTACGATGGCTACACCTTC. Protein: CASSYDGYTF.

This chain connects TRBV5-4 to TRBJ2-3; a weak D match, TRBD1 (5 bases). There are 15 residues in the CDR3. V was trimmed by 4 bases and J by 2 bases, leaving 14 bases between them. CDR1 SGHNT and CDR2 YYREEE come from the germline V gene (reference sequence). CDR3 bases: TGTGCCAGCAGCCAGGGTGGACCCTCCACAGATACGCAGTATTTT. Translated: CASSQGGPSTDTQYF.

This rearrangement joins TRBV19 to TRBJ2-7; 7 bases map to TRBD2. V lost 3 bases, J lost 5 bases, and 7 bases stayed unmatched. The CDR3 sequence is 14 residues long. Germline loops: CDR1 LNHDA, CDR2 SQIVND (reference sequence). CDR3 nucleotides: TGTGCCAGTAGTATCGGATGGGGAGGGCACGAGCAGTACTTC. Translated: CASSIGWGGHEQYF.

V gene TRBV19 combines with J gene TRBJ2-3, with 9 bases fitting TRBD2. Per germline, CDR1 LNHDA and CDR2 SQIVND (reference sequence). J gave up 6 bases and V 2 bases, and 6 bases lay outside the gene matches. The CDR3 is 15 amino acids. CDR3 region: CASSISGSGSDTQYF. The CDR3 bases are TGTGCCAGTAGTATATCTGGTAGCGGGAGTGATACGCAGTATTTT.